Sequencing of this TCR beta chain was carried out in a study of blood T cell repertoires in COVID-19. The CDR3 length is 14 residues. V shed 3 bases and J shed 6 bases, with 12 bases lying between them. In germline, CDR1 is LNHDA, CDR2 SQIVND (reference sequence). The data were produced by immunoSEQ multiplex PCR, yet TCRdb's version contains in-frame clones alone and is incomplete. Among about 160,000 clones listed, 80% to 90% were seen once. This sequence was found in an elderly man with acute or convalescent COVID-19. The chain couples TRBV19 to TRBJ1-5; D ambiguous. The specimen was peripheral blood. The CDR3 is CASSISGSRQPQHF. The DNA for the CDR3 is TGTGCCAGTAGTATCTCAGGCTCACGTCAGCCCCAGCATTTT.